This T cell receptor (beta chain) is from a study of blood T cell repertoires in COVID-19. Clones were read by immunoSEQ multiplex PCR, and TCRdb kept only the in-frame ones, dropping some. The table lists some 110,000 clones, about 80% of them singletons. The source material was peripheral blood. The clonotype comes from a man in his 60s with acute or convalescent COVID-19.

DNA of the CDR3: TGTGCCAGCAGTTCAGGACAGTACACAGATACGCAGTATTTT. Residues: CASSSGQYTDTQYF. The chain employs TRBV6-2 or TRBV6-3 and TRBJ2-3, with a weak D call TRBD1 (6 bases). Germline CDR1 is MNHEY and CDR2 is SVGEGT. With 4 bases removed from V and 2 bases from J, the gap between germline ends came to 10 bases. The CDR3 consists of 14 residues.